This T cell receptor (beta chain) was identified during a study of graft-versus-host responses after intestinal transplantation. Study as a whole: Transplants given to recipients were multivisceral, liver-intestinal, or isolated intestinal. Every transplant recipient was induced with anti-thymocyte globulin, then maintained on tacrolimus and steroids for two to three years.

The method was immunoSEQ multiplex PCR; TCRdb's version includes in-frame clones alone and lacks a portion of them. The sample contains 50,000 to 75,000 clones, almost 95% of which appear only once. General observations from the study: The study found high graft-versus-host to host-versus-graft clonal ratios in allografts of patients with graft-donor T cell macrochimerism. Recipient marrow harbored GvH clones, some of which surfaced first in ileum or blood.

In the case of this clone: As yet, its antigen is unknown.

V was shortened by 6 bases and J by 2 bases, with 9 bases between the two germline ends. Germline-derived CDR1 and CDR2 are MNHEY and SMNVEV (reference sequence). This CDR3 is built from 13 residues. This sequence joins TRBV27 and TRBJ2-3; tentative D call: TRBD1 (6 bases). The clonotype originates from a human donor who was the organ donor for an intestinal transplant. This specimen was unstimulated CD4+ T cells sorted from spleen or lymph node cells, taken before transplant. CDR3: CASSQGITDTQYF. CDR3 sequence (DNA): TGTGCCAGCAGCCAGGGGATCACAGATACGCAGTATTTT.